The T cell receptor (beta chain) under discussion was sequenced for a study of cytomegalovirus exposure and HLA in healthy donors. Researchers ran the PCR with 60 Vbeta and 13 Jbeta primers. Libraries were prepared by immunoSEQ multiplex PCR; TCRdb keeps only in-frame clonotypes and omits some of them. Here the sample spans about 220,000 clones, roughly 82% being singletons. The V end lost 2 bases, the J end lost 4 bases, and 12 bases lay between the germline ends. The germline V gene encodes CDR1 GTSNPN and CDR2 SVGIG (reference sequence). The CDR3 length is 14 residues. Material for sequencing was PBMCs. The TCR was taken from a middle-aged woman in good health and CMV-seropositive. The genes are TRBV30 and TRBJ1-5, with no clear D. The CDR3 DNA reads TGTGCCTGGAGTAGTGGTAGTCCTAATCAGCCCCAGCATTTT. Its translation: CAWSSGSPNQPQHF.